This TCR beta chain was profiled in a study of blood T cell repertoires in COVID-19. A note on this clone: Other DNA sequences in this sample translate to the same CDR3.

Using immunoSEQ multiplex PCR, the repertoire was profiled, and TCRdb retains in-frame clones only, with some absent. The table lists 250,000 to 300,000 clones, roughly 87% of them singletons, with 2.2% in the top ten. The CDR3 runs to 14 residues. The ends were cut back, 5 bases at V and 0 bases at J, with 9 bases in the middle. Germline assignment: CDR1 SGHNT and CDR2 YYREEE (reference sequence). The V and J genes are TRBV5-4 and TRBJ2-1, with D maybe TRBD1 (5 bases). The sample was peripheral blood. The TCR originated in a woman in her forties or fifties who had recovered from COVID-19. This CDR3 reads CASSPRDSYNEQFF. The CDR3 nucleotides are TGTGCCAGCAGTCCCAGGGACTCCTACAATGAGCAGTTCTTC.